This is a list of T cell receptor beta chains from one sample in a study of blood T cells in healthy people across ages. A single record per CDR3 protein comes from TCRdb applying MiXCR to the 5' RACE reads. The repertoire holds some 940,000 distinct CDR3 sequences, about 27% seen once, with 10% to 13% in the top ten. The data were also submitted as part of a second study, on T cells of mothers and their children.

The sequenced sample consisted of blood. The origin of the receptors is a woman aged 35 to 49 in good health. Both conserved end residues are part of each CDR3. A D gene is named only where the DNA matches it firmly. Part of the rows lack a size; the others show once, few, many or a class for expanded clones.

TRBV7-8	.	TRBD1	TRBJ2-7	CASSSLQGPLYEQYF	TGTGCCAGCAGCTCTCTACAGGGGCCCCTGTACGAGCAGTACTTC
TRBV20-1	.	.	TRBJ2-5	CSARDFRGETQYF	TGCAGTGCTAGAGATTTTCGGGGGGAGACCCAGTACTTC
TRBV7-9	.	.	TRBJ2-7	CASSSSKQGPEQYF	TGTGCCAGCAGCTCATCAAAACAGGGACCCGAGCAGTACTTC
TRBV7-2	once	TRBD1	TRBJ2-2	CASSRGQTMTGELFF	TGTGCCAGCAGCCGGGGACAGACCATGACCGGGGAGCTGTTTTTT
TRBV7-9	many	TRBD1	TRBJ2-7	CASSPGQNEPEGPYEQYF	TGTGCCAGCAGCCCGGGACAGAACGAACCTGAAGGCCCCTACGAGCAGTACTTC
TRBV30	few	.	TRBJ1-2	CAWSLVGGYTF	TGTGCCTGGAGTTTGGTCGGGGGCTACACCTTC
TRBV28	few	.	TRBJ1-5	CASSLNRMSQHF	TGTGCCAGCAGTTTAAATCGGATGTCCCAGCATTTT
TRBV9	many	.	TRBJ2-1	CASSEQPWGPYNEQFF	TGTGCCAGCAGCGAACAGCCCTGGGGACCTTACAATGAGCAGTTCTTC
TRBV2	many	.	TRBJ2-6	CASREPGLFSGANVLTF	TGTGCCAGCAGAGAGCCGGGACTTTTCTCTGGGGCCAACGTCCTGACTTTC
TRBV7-2	.	.	TRBJ2-4	CASSFASEAIQYF	TGTGCCAGCAGCTTCGCCTCAGAGGCGATCCAGTACTTC
TRBV7-9	few	TRBD2	TRBJ2-1	CASTLAGGNNEQFF	TGTGCCAGCACTCTAGCGGGGGGAAACAATGAGCAGTTCTTC
TRBV10-3	.	.	TRBJ2-2	CAISEGPGELFF	TGTGCCATCAGTGAAGGGCCAGGGGAGCTGTTTTTT
TRBV27	.	.	TRBJ1-4	CASSSSQGATNEKLFF	TGTGCCAGCAGTTCCTCTCAAGGGGCAACTAATGAAAAACTGTTTTTT
TRBV7-9	few	TRBD2	TRBJ2-7	CASSRGGSEQYF	TGTGCCAGCAGCCGGGGGGGAAGCGAGCAGTACTTC
TRBV20-1	.	TRBD2	TRBJ2-5	CSAPRGGQETQYF	TGCAGTGCCCCCCGGGGGGGCCAAGAGACCCAGTACTTC
TRBV7-2	.	.	TRBJ2-5	CASSLEGTGRETQYF	TGTGCCAGCAGCTTAGAAGGCACCGGGAGAGAGACCCAGTACTTC
TRBV7-2	.	.	TRBJ2-1	CASSFSLGRNEQFF	TGTGCCAGCAGCTTCAGCCTCGGGCGCAATGAGCAGTTCTTC
TRBV4-2	.	.	TRBJ2-3	CACSQSEETFTDTQYF	TGTGCCTGCAGCCAATCCGAGGAAACCTTCACAGATACGCAGTATTTT
TRBV7-2	.	TRBD2	TRBJ2-2	CASSLSRGGRELFF	TGTGCCAGCAGCTTATCCCGGGGGGGCCGGGAGCTGTTTTTT
TRBV12-3/TRBV12-4	.	.	TRBJ1-5	CASSFGFSNQPQHF	TGTGCCAGCAGTTTTGGCTTTAGCAATCAGCCCCAGCATTTT
TRBV28	.	TRBD1	TRBJ2-3	CASRVTGRRSTDTQYF	TGTGCCAGCAGGGTGACAGGGAGAAGAAGCACAGATACGCAGTATTTT
TRBV7-3	few	.	TRBJ2-5	CASSNQRAETQYF	TGTGCCAGCAGCAACCAAAGGGCAGAGACCCAGTACTTC
TRBV15	many	TRBD1	TRBJ2-7	CATSADRGTYEQYF	TGTGCCACCAGCGCGGACAGGGGAACCTACGAGCAGTACTTC
TRBV19	.	TRBD2	TRBJ2-5	CASSVSGGLQETQYF	TGTGCCAGTAGTGTCAGCGGGGGGCTTCAAGAGACCCAGTACTTC
TRBV29-1	.	.	TRBJ2-2	CSVGGRVTGELFF	TGCAGCGTTGGAGGGCGGGTAACCGGGGAGCTGTTTTTT
TRBV29-1	.	.	TRBJ2-3	CSAGRPGLTDTQYF	TGCAGCGCCGGCCGGCCAGGGTTGACAGATACGCAGTATTTT
TRBV5-1	many	.	TRBJ2-3	CASTWVARSTDTQYF	TGCGCCAGCACCTGGGTAGCGAGAAGCACAGATACGCAGTATTTT
TRBV6-2/TRBV6-3	.	.	TRBJ2-7	CASSYVSGSYEQYF	TGTGCCAGCAGTTATGTAAGTGGTTCCTACGAGCAGTACTTC
TRBV20-1	many	TRBD2	TRBJ2-7	CSAREGAGDSYEQYF	TGCAGTGCTAGAGAAGGAGCGGGGGACTCCTACGAGCAGTACTTC
TRBV12-3/TRBV12-4	.	TRBD2	TRBJ2-1	CASIAGGPNEQFF	TGTGCCAGCATAGCGGGGGGGCCCAATGAGCAGTTCTTC
TRBV7-2	few	.	TRBJ2-7	CASTHYGGRVYEQYF	TGTGCCAGCACCCACTATGGGGGTAGGGTCTACGAGCAGTACTTC
TRBV30	many	TRBD2	TRBJ2-3	CAWRPGASGNTDTQYF	TGTGCCTGGAGGCCAGGCGCTAGCGGGAACACAGATACGCAGTATTTT
TRBV2	.	.	TRBJ1-6	CASSIQRGNNSPLHF	TGTGCCAGCAGTATTCAGAGGGGGAACAATTCACCCCTCCACTTT